The 29 T cell receptor beta chains reported below all come from one sample, sequenced in a study of T-cell reconstitution after alpha-beta-depleted transplantation in children. As it was prepared, the TCRbeta library received unique molecular identifiers. Using its own MiXCR run on the PCR reads, TCRdb lists one record per CDR3 protein. The sample carries around 490,000 distinct CDR3 sequences, about an eighth recorded once. The sequencing used PBMCs, mostly from graft donor cells, collected 180 days after TCRalphabeta/CD19-depleted stem cell transplant. The receptor set was obtained from a female patient aged 2-10 years who had a stem cell transplant for aplastic anemia, so the T cells may come from the graft donor.

This clonotype was counted a few times. This rearrangement joins TRBV18 to TRBJ2-7, with TRBD1 matching 7 bases. Germline lookup yields CDR1 KGHSH and CDR2 LQKENI. The CDR3 is 16 amino acids. The junction had 12 bases not matched to a gene; V was cut back by 5 bases and J by 2 bases. The CDR3 bases are TGTGCCAGCTCAGCTCAGTCCGGGACAGCACCCTACGAGCAGTACTTC. It yields the protein CASSAQSGTAPYEQYF.

This clonotype showed up many times. The chain is built from TRBV20-1 and TRBJ2-1; 9 bases are a match to TRBD2. The CDR3 is 14 amino acids. V was clipped by 4 bases and J by 8 bases; unmatched bases: 9. CDR1 and CDR2 from the germline V gene are DFQATT and SNEGSKA (reference sequence). The CDR3 DNA reads as TGCAGTGCTAACCTAGCGGGACGGGGTGATGAGCAGTTCTTC. Encoded protein: CSANLAGRGDEQFF.

This clonotype was counted a few times. The V and J genes are TRBV18 and TRBJ1-6; 7 bases map to TRBD1. V lost 1 base to trimming and J lost 6 bases; unmatched junction nucleotides: 6. The CDR3 length is 16 residues. The germline V gene has CDR1 KGHSH and CDR2 LQKENI. CDR3 sequence: CASSPQGASGNSPLHF. CDR3 sequence (DNA): TGTGCCAGCTCACCACAGGGGGCGTCGGGTAATTCACCCCTCCACTTT.

At least ten counts were recorded for this clonotype. The rearrangement joins TRBV4-2 to TRBJ2-5; 7 bases fit TRBD2. J lost 5 bases, V lost 0 bases, and 6 bases had no gene match. From germline, CDR1 is LGHNA and CDR2 YNFKEQ. The CDR3 is made up of 15 amino acids. CDR3 coding DNA: TGTGCCAGCAGCCAAGATGTGAACGGGGGGGAGACCCAGTACTTC. This encodes CASSQDVNGGETQYF.

The chain joins TRBV12-3 or TRBV12-4 to TRBJ2-2; 7 bases are a match to TRBD2. Unmatched junction bases numbered 12, after V lost 3 bases and J lost 8 bases. The CDR3 is made up of 16 amino acids. CDR3 nucleotide sequence: TGTGCCAGCAGTTTGGGTGGCGGCGGGAGTGTGGGGGAGCTGTTTTTT. The encoded protein is CASSLGGGGSVGELFF.

The CDR3 sequence is CSARGGLRGNEQFF. CDR3 DNA: TGCAGTGCCCGCGGGGGGCTGAGGGGGAATGAGCAGTTCTTC. The chain combines TRBV20-1 with TRBJ2-1, with 8 bases fitting TRBD2. CDR1 is DFQATT, CDR2 SNEGSKA, per germline (reference sequence). The length of the CDR3 is 14 residues. V gave up 6 bases and J gave up 7 bases; unmatched junction bases: 11.

This rearrangement joins TRBV15 to TRBJ2-7; 12 bases line up with TRBD2. In germline, CDR1 is LNHNV, CDR2 YYDKDF (reference sequence). With V trimmed by 1 base and J by 5 bases, 15 bases remained unmatched. The CDR3 is made up of 19 amino acids. The CDR3 nucleotides are TGTGCCACCAGCAGAGTGGTGGTTCTAGCGGGAGGGCCTAGTAACGAGCAGTACTTC. Its protein is CATSRVVVLAGGPSNEQYF.

A few counts support this clonotype. The V call is TRBV20-1, the J call TRBJ2-1; a possible D gene is TRBD2 (6 bases). The V gene lost 6 bases and the J gene lost 4 bases, with 13 bases spanning the gap. The germline gives CDR1 DFQATT, CDR2 SNEGSKA (reference sequence). The length of the CDR3 is 13 residues. The CDR3 sequence is CSAAGGVYNEQFF. The CDR3 DNA follows: TGCAGTGCAGCAGGAGGGGTTTACAATGAGCAGTTCTTC.

The CDR3 is CSARGPKGAGEQYV. The CDR3 nucleotides read TGCAGTGCTAGAGGCCCAAAGGGGGCAGGAGAGCAGTACGTC. This chain uses TRBV20-1 with TRBJ2-7; the match to TRBD1 covers 7 bases. The germline V gene has CDR1 DFQATT and CDR2 SNEGSKA (reference sequence). J gave up 7 bases and V 1 base, and 10 bases lay outside the gene matches. There are 14 residues in the CDR3.

This clonotype was observed a few times. This chain joins TRBV12-3 or TRBV12-4 and TRBJ2-5; TRBD1 matches at 8 bases. V dropped 3 bases and J dropped 3; count of bases not matched to a gene: 9. CDR3 length: 16 residues. The CDR3: CASSFLGRGREETQYF. Here the CDR3 DNA reads TGTGCCAGCAGTTTTTTGGGCAGGGGGCGTGAAGAGACCCAGTACTTC.

This clonotype showed up just a few times. The chain joins TRBV11-1 to TRBJ2-7, with 9 bases aligning to TRBD1. Germline V CDR1 and CDR2: SGHAT, FQDESV (reference sequence). V lost 5 bases, J lost 3 bases, and 11 bases stayed unmatched. The CDR3 runs 16 residues. The CDR3 DNA is TGTGCCAGCAGCATTCAAGGGGACAGGGCGAGCTACGAGCAGTACTTC. Encoded protein: CASSIQGDRASYEQYF.

In this sample, this clonotype turned up many times. The chain links TRBV7-9 to TRBJ1-2; 7 nucleotides align to TRBD1. Trimming at V came to 5 bases and at J to 5 bases, leaving 8 bases not matched to a gene. This CDR3 region has 14 residues. Per germline, CDR1 SEHNR and CDR2 FQNEAQ (reference sequence). In DNA form, the CDR3 reads TGTGCCAGCAGCCAAAGGGGGACAGAATATGGCTACACCTTC. Protein: CASSQRGTEYGYTF.

This clonotype was picked up one time. The chain employs TRBV30 and TRBJ2-7; 12 nucleotides align to TRBD2. Germline values: CDR1 GTSNPN, CDR2 SVGIG (reference sequence). The CDR3 covers 16 residues. J gave up 2 bases and V 0 bases, and 5 bases lay outside the gene matches. The DNA for the CDR3 is TGTGCCTGGAGTGTTCGACTAGCGGGAGCGCCCTACGAGCAGTACTTC. Amino acids: CAWSVRLAGAPYEQYF.

The genes are TRBV28 and TRBJ2-1; maybe TRBD1 (5 bases). The CDR3 sequence is 12 residues long. V was trimmed by 7 bases and J by 7 bases, leaving 11 bases between them. Per germline, CDR1 MDHEN and CDR2 SYDVKM. The CDR3 loop is CASTRVWNEQFF. DNA for the CDR3: TGTGCCAGCACCAGGGTCTGGAATGAGCAGTTCTTC.

This clonotype was counted between two and nine times. The chain links TRBV15 to TRBJ2-7; D is perhaps TRBD2 (5 bases). The ends were cut back, 1 base at V and 0 bases at J, with 13 bases in the middle. CDR1 and CDR2 from the germline V gene are LNHNV and YYDKDF (reference sequence). There are 16 residues in the CDR3. The CDR3 DNA reads TGTGCCACCAGCAGAGGGGGAACGGGGAGCTCCTACGAGCAGTACTTC. Translated, it gives CATSRGGTGSSYEQYF. The variable domain in full, with the rest retrieved from reference TRBV15 and TRBJ2-7, is DAMVIQNPRYQVTQFGKPVTLSCSQTLNHNVMYWYQQKSSQAPKLLFHYYDKDFNNEADTPDNFQSRRPNTSFCFLDIRSPGLGDTAMYLCATSRGGTGSSYEQYFGPGTRLTVT.

V and J are TRBV5-1 and TRBJ2-1; 12 nucleotides match TRBD2. The CDR3 sequence is 17 residues long. Germline V gene data show CDR1 as SGHRS and CDR2 as YFSETQ. Unmatched junction bases numbered 5, after V lost 4 bases and J lost 0 bases. This CDR3 reads CASSGGLAGGSYNEQFF. The DNA for the CDR3 is TGCGCCAGCAGCGGGGGACTAGCGGGCGGCTCCTACAATGAGCAGTTCTTC.

This clonotype was counted ten times or more. The rearrangement links TRBV10-3 to TRBJ1-4, with D hard to call. Trimming removed 0 bases from V and 7 bases from J, with 12 bases in between. The CDR3 is made up of 15 amino acids. Germline assignment: CDR1 ENHRY and CDR2 SYGVKD. As DNA, the CDR3 is TGTGCCATCAGTGAGTCCCCATGGCGGAGTGAAAAACTGTTTTTT. Translated: CAISESPWRSEKLFF.

This clonotype was seen many times. This sequence joins TRBV12-3 or TRBV12-4 and TRBJ2-7; 8 positions agree with TRBD1. CDR3 length equals 14 residues. J was trimmed by 2 bases and V by 7 bases; bases with no gene match: 7. CDR3 bases: TGTGCCAGCACCGCCCCGGGACAGGCCTACGAGCAGTACTTC. This gives the protein CASTAPGQAYEQYF.

The CDR3 nucleotides are TGTGCCAGCGCAAGAGGGCCCGAGCAGTACGTC. It specifies CASARGPEQYV. This chain uses TRBV6-2 or TRBV6-3 with TRBJ2-7, with D possibly being TRBD2 (5 bases). V lost 8 bases, J lost 6 bases, and 11 bases lay in between. The CDR3 totals 11 residues. Germline CDR1 and CDR2: MNHEY and SVGEGT.

This clonotype was detected only a few times. The gene calls are TRBV7-2 and TRBJ2-7, with D perhaps TRBD2 (5 bases). CDR3 length equals 14 residues. Trimming removed 1 base from V and 2 bases from J, with 9 bases in between. From germline, CDR1 is SGHTA and CDR2 FQGNSA. The CDR3 nucleotides are TGTGCCAGCAGCTTAGGGCGGGTAGCCTACGAGCAGTACGTC. This gives the protein CASSLGRVAYEQYV.

This clonotype has only a few counts. CDR3 in amino acids: CASSQLAGEQFF. CDR3 DNA sequence: TGTGCCAGCAGCCAACTAGCGGGAGAGCAGTTCTTC. V is TRBV3-1 and J is TRBJ2-1; 9 bases map to TRBD2. The germline V gene encodes CDR1 LGHDT and CDR2 YNNKEL (reference sequence). This CDR3 region has 12 residues. V trimming: 2 bases; J trimming: 10 bases; junction bases outside the gene matches: 0.

V is TRBV15 and J is TRBJ2-7; D possibly corresponds to TRBD2 (6 bases). Germline CDR1 LNHNV, CDR2 YYDKDF (reference sequence). The CDR3 is 15 residues long. V shed 1 base and J shed 0 bases, with 10 bases lying between them. CDR3 bases: TGTGCCACCAGCAGAGTATTGGGGGGCTCCTACGAGCAGTACGTC. Its translation: CATSRVLGGSYEQYV.

V is TRBV20-1 and J is TRBJ2-7; TRBD2 matches 11 bases. The V segment lost 1 base and the J segment 6 bases; nucleotides outside the gene matches: 14. Germline CDR1 and CDR2: DFQATT and SNEGSKA (reference sequence). The CDR3 loop spans 17 amino acids. In nucleotides, the CDR3 is TGCAGTGCTAGAGTTGTACGCCTGACTAGCGGGACATCCGAGCAGTACTTC. Amino acids: CSARVVRLTSGTSEQYF.

V is TRBV7-2 and J is TRBJ2-7, with 10 bases matching TRBD2. Germline V gene lookup returns CDR1 SGHTA and CDR2 FQGNSA. The CDR3 length is 14 residues. After removal of 3 bases from V and 6 bases from J, the junction contained 5 bases not matched to a gene. The CDR3 DNA follows: TGTGCCAGCAGCTTCAGCGGGAGGGCCAGCGAGCAGTACTTC. Its translation: CASSFSGRASEQYF.

At least ten counts were recorded for this clonotype. The chain is built from TRBV29-1 and TRBJ2-7, with D perhaps given as TRBD1 or TRBD2 (5 bases each). Germline CDR1 SQVTM, CDR2 ANQGSEA. The CDR3 extends over 14 amino acids. V shed 6 bases and J shed 0 bases, with 15 bases lying between them. The chain's CDR3 is CSVRAPGLSYEQYV. CDR3 sequence (DNA): TGCAGCGTACGCGCCCCGGGGCTCTCCTACGAGCAGTACGTC.

This clonotype was counted only a few times. The rearrangement uses TRBV12-3 or TRBV12-4 and TRBJ1-2; D remains unclear. The V end lost 3 bases, the J end lost 8 bases, and 13 bases lay between the germline ends. The CDR3 has 13 amino acids. The CDR3 spells CASSFDEGWGYTF. The CDR3 DNA reads TGTGCCAGCAGTTTTGATGAGGGCTGGGGCTACACCTTC.

The chain uses TRBV14 and TRBJ2-7; D remains ambiguous. The CDR3 is 14 amino acids. V shed 1 base and J shed 6 bases, with 13 bases lying between them. Per the germline V gene, CDR1 is SGHDN and CDR2 is FVKESK. The CDR3 nucleotides are TGTGCCAGCAGCCAAGTTCTGGGAACTTCCGAGCAGTACTTC. Translating it yields CASSQVLGTSEQYF.

Ten or more counts support this clonotype. The chain carries TRBV29-1 and TRBJ2-2; 8 positions agree with TRBD1. The V gene end was trimmed by 7 bases and the J gene end by 1 base; junction bases not matched to a gene: 2. The CDR3 is 13 residues long. In germline, CDR1 is SQVTM, CDR2 ANQGSEA. The CDR3 loop reads CSADRGNTGELFF. The DNA for the CDR3 is TGCAGCGCAGACAGGGGGAACACCGGGGAGCTGTTTTTT.

This chain uses TRBV7-9 with TRBJ2-3; possibly TRBD2 for D (5 bases). CDR1 is SEHNR, CDR2 FQNEAQ, per germline (reference sequence). CDR3 length equals 14 residues. The CDR3 region has the DNA TGTGCTACACTTAGCGAAGAACCCACAGATACGCAGTATTTT. Amino acid sequence: CATLSEEPTDTQYF. The full variable domain, rest sourced from reference TRBV7-9 and TRBJ2-3, is DTGVSQNPRHKITKRGQNVTFRCDPISEHNRLYWYRQTLGQGPEFLTYFQNEAQLEKSRLLSDRFSAERPKGSFSTLEIQRTEQGDSAMYLCATLSEEPTDTQYFGPGTRLTVL.